Listed below are T cell receptor beta chains from one sample, sequenced in a study of blood T cell repertoires in COVID-19. Only in-frame clones appear in the TCRdb table, and some are missing; sequencing was by immunoSEQ multiplex PCR. The sample holds over 150,000 clones, about 88% seen once. What was sequenced was PBMCs or T cells enriched from blood (not recorded which). The source of these receptors is a man aged 45 to 65 who had recovered from COVID-19. Each CDR3 is given with its conserved first and last residue. D genes are given only for firm matches. The size entry is marked missing in some rows and otherwise reads once, few, many or a size class.

j_call: TRBJ2-3; cdr3_length: 14; v_call: TRBV29-1; d_call: -; clone_size: -; cdr3_aa: CSVELGQGTDTQYF; cdr3_nt: TGCAGCGTTGAATTGGGGCAGGGAACAGATACGCAGTATTTT
j_call: TRBJ1-2; cdr3_length: 14; v_call: TRBV9; d_call: -; clone_size: -; cdr3_aa: CASSQGGVDYGYTF; cdr3_nt: TGTGCCAGCAGCCAAGGGGGGGTAGACTATGGCTACACCTTC
j_call: TRBJ1-3; cdr3_length: 14; v_call: TRBV7-6; d_call: -; clone_size: -; cdr3_aa: CASSLRGQGNTIYF; cdr3_nt: TGTGCCAGCAGCTTAAGGGGACAAGGAAACACCATATATTTT
j_call: TRBJ2-5; cdr3_length: 17; v_call: TRBV5-1; d_call: TRBD2; clone_size: -; cdr3_aa: CASSRRATGGTQETQYF; cdr3_nt: TGCGCCAGCAGCCGAAGGGCGACGGGAGGGACCCAAGAGACCCAGTACTTC
j_call: TRBJ2-2; cdr3_length: 15; v_call: TRBV7-3; d_call: -; clone_size: -; cdr3_aa: CASSLPTGGGGELFF; cdr3_nt: TGTGCCAGCAGCTTACCTACCGGGGGAGGAGGGGAGCTGTTTTTT
j_call: TRBJ2-2; cdr3_length: 14; v_call: TRBV10-3; d_call: -; clone_size: -; cdr3_aa: CAISDSPHTGELFF; cdr3_nt: TGTGCCATCAGCGACAGTCCCCACACCGGGGAGCTGTTTTTT
j_call: TRBJ2-2; cdr3_length: 15; v_call: TRBV19; d_call: TRBD2; clone_size: once; cdr3_aa: CASSIPGGVAGELFF; cdr3_nt: TGTGCCAGTAGTATCCCGGGAGGAGTTGCCGGGGAGCTGTTTTTT
j_call: TRBJ1-1; cdr3_length: 16; v_call: TRBV11-2; d_call: -; clone_size: -; cdr3_aa: CASSSEMDSTNTEAFF; cdr3_nt: TGTGCCAGCAGCTCCGAAATGGACAGCACAAACACTGAAGCTTTCTTT
j_call: TRBJ2-2; cdr3_length: 16; v_call: TRBV5-4; d_call: TRBD1; clone_size: -; cdr3_aa: CASSLPGQGNTGELFF; cdr3_nt: TGTGCCAGCAGCTTGCCGGGACAGGGGAACACCGGGGAGCTGTTTTTT
j_call: TRBJ1-1; cdr3_length: 13; v_call: TRBV3-1/TRBV3-2; d_call: -; clone_size: -; cdr3_aa: CASSQDRRRRAFF; cdr3_nt: TGTGCCAGCAGCCAAGATAGGAGACGTCGGGCTTTCTTT
j_call: TRBJ2-2; cdr3_length: 15; v_call: TRBV6-2/TRBV6-3; d_call: -; clone_size: -; cdr3_aa: CASSYWGLHAGELFF; cdr3_nt: TGTGCCAGCAGTTACTGGGGACTCCACGCCGGGGAGCTGTTTTTT
j_call: TRBJ2-6; cdr3_length: 18; v_call: TRBV7-8; d_call: TRBD1; clone_size: -; cdr3_aa: CASSISQGAFAGANVLTF; cdr3_nt: TGTGCCAGCAGCATCTCACAGGGGGCGTTTGCTGGGGCCAACGTCCTGACTTTC
j_call: TRBJ1-4; cdr3_length: 16; v_call: TRBV7-9; d_call: -; clone_size: few; cdr3_aa: CASSHAPQALNEKLFF; cdr3_nt: TGTGCCAGCAGCCACGCACCCCAAGCCTTAAATGAAAAACTGTTTTTT
j_call: TRBJ1-1; cdr3_length: 13; v_call: TRBV9; d_call: TRBD1; clone_size: -; cdr3_aa: CASSAGTGTEAFF; cdr3_nt: TGTGCCAGCAGCGCTGGGACAGGCACTGAAGCTTTCTTT
j_call: TRBJ1-5; cdr3_length: 12; v_call: TRBV10-3; d_call: -; clone_size: -; cdr3_aa: CAISESGTPTHF; cdr3_nt: TGTGCCATCAGTGAGTCCGGGACACCTACACATTTT
j_call: TRBJ1-5; cdr3_length: 13; v_call: TRBV6-5; d_call: TRBD1; clone_size: -; cdr3_aa: CASRTTGHQPQHF; cdr3_nt: TGTGCCAGCAGGACGACAGGGCACCAGCCCCAGCATTTT
j_call: TRBJ2-3; cdr3_length: 17; v_call: TRBV3-1/TRBV3-2; d_call: -; clone_size: -; cdr3_aa: CASSQVSRGASTDTQYF; cdr3_nt: TGTGCCAGCAGCCAAGTGTCCCGGGGGGCTAGCACAGATACGCAGTATTTT
j_call: TRBJ2-7; cdr3_length: 13; v_call: TRBV7-9; d_call: -; clone_size: few; cdr3_aa: CASSRDTNYEQYF; cdr3_nt: TGTGCCAGCAGCCGGGACACCAACTACGAGCAGTACTTC
j_call: TRBJ2-7; cdr3_length: 13; v_call: TRBV11-3; d_call: -; clone_size: once; cdr3_aa: CASSLQGNNEQYF; cdr3_nt: TGTGCCAGCAGCTTACAGGGCAACAACGAGCAGTACTTC
j_call: TRBJ1-1; cdr3_length: 13; v_call: TRBV18; d_call: TRBD1; clone_size: few; cdr3_aa: CASSRTGDTEAFF; cdr3_nt: TGTGCCAGCTCAAGGACAGGGGACACTGAAGCTTTCTTT
j_call: TRBJ2-5; cdr3_length: 16; v_call: TRBV24-1; d_call: TRBD2; clone_size: -; cdr3_aa: CATSDFQRGVGETQYF; cdr3_nt: TGTGCCACCAGTGATTTTCAGCGGGGGGTCGGAGAGACCCAGTACTTC
j_call: TRBJ2-1; cdr3_length: 13; v_call: TRBV12-3/TRBV12-4; d_call: -; clone_size: -; cdr3_aa: CASTVSSYNEQFF; cdr3_nt: TGTGCCAGCACCGTCAGCTCCTACAATGAGCAGTTCTTC
j_call: TRBJ1-1; cdr3_length: 15; v_call: TRBV19; d_call: -; clone_size: few; cdr3_aa: CASSNRTLMNTEAFF; cdr3_nt: TGTGCCAGTAGTAACCGGACACTCATGAACACTGAAGCTTTCTTT
j_call: TRBJ1-5; cdr3_length: 14; v_call: TRBV2; d_call: TRBD1; clone_size: -; cdr3_aa: CASSEGQGIQPQHF; cdr3_nt: TGTGCCAGCAGTGAAGGACAGGGGATTCAGCCCCAGCATTTT